The T cell receptor beta chain described here comes from a study of CDR3 diversity in severe acne. Via MiXCR, TCRdb re-called the PCR reads, giving one row per CDR3 protein. The sample consists of tens of thousands of distinct CDR3 sequences, 49% of them appearing once. This clonotype was detected a few times. The germline V gene has CDR1 MNHEY and CDR2 SVGAGI. The CDR3 extends over 15 amino acids. The ends lost 10 bases at V and 5 bases at J; junction bases unmatched: 17. The receptor was derived from a male donor with severe acne vulgaris. What was sequenced was blood. The chain carries TRBV6-5 and TRBJ2-7, with 7 bases fitting TRBD1. The chain's CDR3 is CANKVRVTGWHEQYV. The DNA of the CDR3 is TGTGCCAACAAAGTTCGGGTGACAGGGTGGCACGAGCAGTACGTC.